This T cell receptor (beta chain) was sequenced during a study of shared clonotypes between healthy human individuals. Study-wide results and caveats: Naive subsets usually exceeded memory subsets in estimated richness.

Running of the assay took place at deep level. Clones were read by immunoSEQ multiplex PCR, and TCRdb kept only the in-frame ones, dropping some. The table lists about 600,000 clones, more than 95% of them singletons. As regards this clone: Antigen specificity is unknown.

This CDR3 is 16 amino acids long. With 4 bases removed from V and 2 bases from J, the gap between germline ends came to 15 bases. Germline CDR1 KGHSH, CDR2 LQKENI. This sequence originates from a woman under 40 in good health. This chain links TRBV18 with TRBJ1-5; D ambiguous. Sequenced: naive CD4+ T cells sorted from blood. Subset defined: CD45RA+ positively selected. This CDR3 is CASSHTQKVGNQPQHF. For the CDR3, the DNA is TGTGCCAGCTCACATACACAGAAGGTTGGCAATCAGCCCCAGCATTTT.